These T cell receptor beta chains were read from a single sample in a study of cytomegalovirus exposure and HLA in healthy donors. TCRdb's table, derived via immunoSEQ multiplex PCR, lists solely in-frame clones and lacks some. The sample has roughly 180,000 clones; around 80% are singletons. The material sequenced was PBMCs. The receptors come from a man between 18 and 29 years old in good health and CMV-seronegative. CDR3s include the opening cysteine and the closing phenylalanine or tryptophan. D genes are given only for firm matches. Not every row has a clone size; where given, it reads once, few, many or a size class.

d_gene,v_gene,j_gene,abundance,CDR3aa,CDR3nt
TRBD1,TRBV12-5,TRBJ2-7,-,CASGLVLVQGGTYEQYF,TGTGCTAGTGGTTTGGTACTGGTACAGGGGGGTACCTACGAGCAGTACTTC
-,TRBV2,TRBJ2-5,once,CASSEGRLPSWETQYF,TGTGCCAGCAGTGAGGGGCGTCTGCCCTCCTGGGAGACCCAGTACTTC
TRBD1,TRBV7-2,TRBJ1-2,-,CASSSTQGASGYTF,TGTGCCAGCAGCTCCACCCAGGGGGCCAGTGGCTACACCTTC
TRBD1,TRBV2,TRBJ2-7,-,CASSPIGTADEGYF,TGTGCCAGCAGTCCAATCGGGACAGCCGATGAAGGGTACTTC
-,TRBV19,TRBJ1-1,once,CASSTTVGTEAFF,TGTGCCAGTAGTACAACAGTGGGCACTGAAGCTTTCTTT
TRBD1,TRBV10-3,TRBJ1-2,-,CAISEQGVRGYTF,TGTGCCATCAGTGAACAGGGGGTGCGTGGCTACACCTTC
TRBD2,TRBV7-8,TRBJ2-2,-,CASSQTSRNTGELFF,TGTGCCAGCAGCCAGACTAGCCGCAACACCGGGGAGCTGTTTTTT
-,TRBV9,TRBJ2-2,-,CASSAQGGFNTGELFF,TGTGCCAGCAGCGCCCAGGGCGGATTTAACACCGGGGAGCTGTTTTTT
TRBD1,TRBV7-8,TRBJ1-5,once,CASSDDRAWPQHF,TGTGCCAGCAGCGATGACAGGGCATGGCCCCAGCATTTT
TRBD1,TRBV5-6,TRBJ2-5,-,CASSFYQGQGETQYF,TGTGCCAGCAGCTTTTACCAGGGACAGGGGGAGACCCAGTACTTC
-,TRBV23-1,TRBJ1-1,-,CALNTEAFF,TGCGCCCTAAACACTGAAGCTTTCTTT
TRBD1,TRBV10-3,TRBJ1-1,-,CAIRLGGTRDTEAFF,TGTGCCATCAGGCTAGGGGGCACTAGGGACACTGAAGCTTTCTTT
TRBD1,TRBV19,TRBJ1-5,-,CASRDRGTQPQHF,TGTGCCAGCCGGGACAGGGGGACACAGCCCCAGCATTTT
-,TRBV5-6,TRBJ1-2,-,CASSLGTAFLYGYTF,TGTGCCAGCAGCTTGGGGACAGCGTTTCTCTATGGCTACACCTTC
TRBD1,TRBV18,TRBJ1-2,-,CASSPSDRVLGHYGYTF,TGTGCCAGCTCACCGTCGGACAGGGTCTTGGGTCACTATGGCTACACCTTC
-,TRBV5-1,TRBJ2-7,few,CASGVEGPEQYF,TGCGCCAGCGGGGTGGAGGGCCCCGAGCAGTACTTC
TRBD2,TRBV7-2,TRBJ2-5,-,CASSLGLAEQETQYF,TGTGCCAGCAGCCTCGGACTAGCGGAGCAAGAGACCCAGTACTTC
TRBD1,TRBV10-3,TRBJ2-1,few,CATGQANEQFF,TGTGCCACAGGACAGGCTAATGAGCAGTTCTTC
-,TRBV4-3,TRBJ2-5,-,CASSLSRAGSQETQYF,TGCGCCAGCAGCCTAAGCCGAGCCGGGAGCCAAGAGACCCAGTACTTC
-,TRBV11-1,TRBJ2-7,-,CASSQGGSSYEQYF,TGTGCCAGCAGCCAAGGGGGAAGCTCCTACGAGCAGTACTTC
-,TRBV6-5,TRBJ2-2,-,CASSYSPSANTGELFF,TGTGCCAGCAGTTACAGTCCTAGCGCGAACACCGGGGAGCTGTTTTTT
-,TRBV21-1,TRBJ2-3,few,CASSKELAGGYMTGISKDTQYF,TGTGCCAGCAGCAAAGAACTAGCGGGAGGGTACATGACCGGTATATCTAAGGATACGCAGTATTTT
-,TRBV13,TRBJ2-1,few,CASSLASFGESSIINEQFF,TGTGCCAGCAGCTTAGCGTCGTTTGGGGAGTCCTCAATCATAAATGAGCAGTTCTTC
TRBD1,TRBV7-2,TRBJ1-5,-,CASSSDRDQPQHF,TGTGCCAGCAGCTCCGACAGGGATCAGCCCCAGCATTTT
TRBD2,TRBV7-2,TRBJ2-1,-,CASSLALGRATYNEQFF,TGTGCCAGCAGCTTAGCGTTAGGGAGGGCTACCTACAATGAGCAGTTCTTC
TRBD1,TRBV11-2,TRBJ1-2,-,CASSWGDRDQGYTF,TGTGCCAGCAGCTGGGGGGACAGGGACCAGGGCTACACCTTC
TRBD1,TRBV5-5,TRBJ2-7,-,CASSTTGVRTYEQYF,TGTGCCAGCAGCACAACAGGGGTACGGACCTACGAGCAGTACTTC
TRBD1,TRBV30,TRBJ1-1,-,CAWKRTGRVTEAFF,TGTGCCTGGAAAAGGACAGGGAGGGTCACTGAAGCTTTCTTT
TRBD2,TRBV6-1,TRBJ2-2,-,CASRGTSGSPGELFF,TGTGCCAGCAGGGGGACTAGCGGGAGCCCCGGGGAGCTGTTTTTT
-,TRBV7-9,TRBJ1-1,-,CASSTGFTEAFF,TGTGCCAGCAGCACAGGGTTCACTGAAGCTTTCTTT
TRBD1,TRBV2,TRBJ1-2,-,CASKEEGASGYTF,TGTGCCAGCAAGGAAGAGGGGGCAAGTGGCTACACCTTC
TRBD2,TRBV25-1,TRBJ2-5,-,CASSGGGLAGQETQYF,TGTGCCAGCAGTGGGGGGGGACTAGCGGGGCAAGAGACCCAGTACTTC
TRBD1,TRBV6-1,TRBJ1-2,-,CASSRTGGAGGYTF,TGTGCCAGCAGCCGGACAGGGGGCGCGGGTGGCTACACCTTC
-,TRBV4-3,TRBJ1-4,-,CASSQESWFMREKLFF,TGCGCCAGCAGCCAAGAGTCTTGGTTTATGCGAGAAAAACTGTTTTTT
-,TRBV13,TRBJ2-1,-,CASSYYLAYNEQFF,TGTGCCAGCAGCTATTACTTGGCCTACAATGAGCAGTTCTTC
-,TRBV11-1,TRBJ1-3,-,CASSPTVSGNTIYF,TGTGCCAGCAGCCCGACAGTCTCTGGAAACACCATATATTTT
TRBD2,TRBV7-7,TRBJ2-5,-,CASSYRLAGGRETQYF,TGTGCTAGCAGCTACCGACTAGCGGGGGGGCGAGAGACCCAGTACTTC
-,TRBV5-4,TRBJ2-1,once,CATRAQGDYNEQFF,TGTGCCACCCGGGCTCAAGGGGACTACAATGAGCAGTTCTTC
-,TRBV14,TRBJ2-7,-,CASSQEASGAYEQYF,TGTGCCAGCAGCCAAGAAGCGAGCGGAGCTTACGAGCAGTACTTC
TRBD1,TRBV9,TRBJ2-5,-,CASSLGGQGAETQYF,TGTGCCAGCAGCCTCGGAGGGCAGGGGGCTGAGACCCAGTACTTC
-,TRBV5-4,TRBJ2-2,-,CASSLGRAGNTGELFF,TGTGCCAGCAGCTTGGGCAGGGCGGGAAACACCGGGGAGCTGTTTTTT
-,TRBV6-5,TRBJ2-7,once,CASSYLLGSYEQYF,TGTGCCAGCAGCTACCTACTAGGCTCCTACGAGCAGTACTTC
TRBD2,TRBV9,TRBJ2-1,-,CASSVMSWAGDEQFF,TGTGCCAGCAGCGTGATGAGTTGGGCGGGGGATGAGCAGTTCTTC
TRBD2,TRBV25-1,TRBJ2-1,-,CASSPRTSGRVNEQFF,TGTGCCAGCAGTCCCAGGACTAGCGGGAGGGTGAATGAGCAGTTCTTC
-,TRBV11-2,TRBJ2-1,-,CASSLFRAKGAGANEQFF,TGTGCCAGCAGCTTGTTCCGTGCTAAAGGGGCAGGGGCGAATGAGCAGTTCTTC
TRBD1,TRBV5-4,TRBJ2-7,-,CASSLGRDRGSYEQYF,TGTGCCAGCAGCTTGGGTCGCGACAGGGGATCCTACGAGCAGTACTTC
-,TRBV19,TRBJ1-5,once,CASSLGRGDQQPQHF,TGTGCCAGTAGCCTGGGCCGGGGGGATCAGCAGCCCCAGCATTTT
TRBD2,TRBV28,TRBJ2-3,-,CASTAGTSGIDTQYF,TGTGCCAGCACCGCCGGGACTAGCGGGATAGATACGCAGTATTTT
-,TRBV15,TRBJ2-1,-,CATSREVESDEQFF,TGTGCCACCAGCAGAGAGGTAGAATCCGATGAGCAGTTCTTC